This T cell receptor beta chain appears in the sequencing data of a study of T cells in Graves' hyperthyroidism and ophthalmopathy. General study findings and limits: Most clonotypes expanded in thyroid above 0.001 were likewise present in blood.

Germline assignment: CDR1 DFQATT and CDR2 SNEGSKA (reference sequence). CDR3 size: 15 residues. After removal of 7 bases from V and 3 bases from J, the junction contained 8 bases not matched to a gene. The TCR beta CDR3 regions underwent amplification using RNA transcripts as the source. TCR CDR3 underwent first-round RT-PCR with the HTBI primer set. TCRdb re-analysed the multiplex PCR reads in MiXCR, keeping a single row per CDR3 protein. The top ten clones hold roughly an eighth of a sample with about 640,000 distinct CDR3 sequences, roughly 15% of them seen once. Notes on this clonotype: Its specificity is unknown.

Clinical Activity Scores of at least 3, NOSPECS grades of at least 4 and durations under 3 months characterized ophthalmopathy patients. A patient was excluded if there was uncontrolled infection, other autoimmune disease, pregnancy or lactation. The chain combines TRBV20-1 with TRBJ2-1, with 11 bases identical to TRBD2. The TCR sequence derives from a woman in her fifties or sixties with Graves' ophthalmopathy. Sequencing was carried out using blood. The CDR3 is CSELAGVGIYNEQFF. CDR3 coding DNA: TGCAGTGAACTAGCGGGAGTAGGCATCTACAATGAGCAGTTCTTC.